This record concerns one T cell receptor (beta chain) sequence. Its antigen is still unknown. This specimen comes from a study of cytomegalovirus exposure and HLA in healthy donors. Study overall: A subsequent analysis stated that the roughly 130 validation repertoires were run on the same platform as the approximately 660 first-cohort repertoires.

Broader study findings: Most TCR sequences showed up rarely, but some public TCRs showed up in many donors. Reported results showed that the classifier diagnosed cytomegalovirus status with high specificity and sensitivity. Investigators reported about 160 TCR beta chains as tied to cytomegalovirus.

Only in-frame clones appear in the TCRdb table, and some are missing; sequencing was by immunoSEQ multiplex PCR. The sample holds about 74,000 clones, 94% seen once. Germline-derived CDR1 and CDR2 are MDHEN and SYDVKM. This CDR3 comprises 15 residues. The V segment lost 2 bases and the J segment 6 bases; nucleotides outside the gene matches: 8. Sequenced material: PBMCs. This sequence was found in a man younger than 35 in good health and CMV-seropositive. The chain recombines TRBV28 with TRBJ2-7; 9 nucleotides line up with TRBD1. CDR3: CASSLGGQGRGEQYF. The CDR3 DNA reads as TGTGCCAGCAGTTTAGGGGGACAGGGACGGGGCGAGCAGTACTTC. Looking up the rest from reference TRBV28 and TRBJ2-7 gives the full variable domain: DVKVTQSSRYLVKRTGEKVFLECVQDMDHENMFWYRQDPGLGLRLIYFSYDVKMKEKGDIPEGYSVSREKKERFSLILESASTNQTSMYLCASSLGGQGRGEQYFGPGTRLTVT.